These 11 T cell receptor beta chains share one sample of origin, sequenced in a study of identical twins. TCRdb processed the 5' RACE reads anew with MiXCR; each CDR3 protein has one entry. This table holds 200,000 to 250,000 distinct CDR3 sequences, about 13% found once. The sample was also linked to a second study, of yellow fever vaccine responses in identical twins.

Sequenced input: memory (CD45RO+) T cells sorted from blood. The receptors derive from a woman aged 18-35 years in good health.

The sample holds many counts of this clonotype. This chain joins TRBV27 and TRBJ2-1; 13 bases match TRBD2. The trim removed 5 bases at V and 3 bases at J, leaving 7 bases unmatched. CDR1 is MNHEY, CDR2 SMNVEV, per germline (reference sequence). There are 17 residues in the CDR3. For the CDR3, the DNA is TGTGCCAGCAGTACCCTACTAGCGGGAGGGTACTACAATGAGCAGTTCTTC. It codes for CASSTLLAGGYYNEQFF.

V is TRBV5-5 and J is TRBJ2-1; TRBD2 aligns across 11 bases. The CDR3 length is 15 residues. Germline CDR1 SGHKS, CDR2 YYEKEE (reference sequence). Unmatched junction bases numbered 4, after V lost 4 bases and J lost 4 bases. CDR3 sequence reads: CASSVTSGAYNEQFF. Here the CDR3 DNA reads TGTGCCAGCAGCGTGACTAGCGGGGCTTACAATGAGCAGTTCTTC.

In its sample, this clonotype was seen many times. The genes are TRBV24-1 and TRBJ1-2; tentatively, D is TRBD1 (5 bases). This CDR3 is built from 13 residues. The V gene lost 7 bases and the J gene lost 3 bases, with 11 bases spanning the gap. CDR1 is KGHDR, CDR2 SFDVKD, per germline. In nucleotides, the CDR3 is TGTGCCACCAGCGGGGACGGTTACTATGGCTACACCTTC. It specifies CATSGDGYYGYTF.

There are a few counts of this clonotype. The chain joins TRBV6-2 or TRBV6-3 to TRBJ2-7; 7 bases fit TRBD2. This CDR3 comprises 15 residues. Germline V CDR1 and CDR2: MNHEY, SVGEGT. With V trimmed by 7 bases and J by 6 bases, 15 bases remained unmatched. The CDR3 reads CASNPLAGRTLEQYF. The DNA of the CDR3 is TGTGCCAGCAACCCCTTAGCGGGCCGAACTCTCGAGCAGTACTTC.

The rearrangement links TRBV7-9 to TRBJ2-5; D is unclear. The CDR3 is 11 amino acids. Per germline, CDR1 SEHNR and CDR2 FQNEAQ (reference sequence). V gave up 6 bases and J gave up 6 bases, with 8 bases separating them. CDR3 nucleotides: TGTGCCAGCAGTTCAACTCAGACCCAGTACTTC. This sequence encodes CASSSTQTQYF.

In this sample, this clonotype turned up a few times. CDR3 DNA: TGTGCCAGCAGCCTCAGGGGGCTGAACACTGAAGCTTTCTTT. Its protein is CASSLRGLNTEAFF. The rearrangement joins TRBV6-1 to TRBJ1-1; 8 bases align to TRBD1. After removal of 6 bases from V and 0 bases from J, the junction contained 3 bases not matched to a gene. The CDR3 covers 14 residues. Per the germline V gene, CDR1 is MNHNS and CDR2 is SASEGT.

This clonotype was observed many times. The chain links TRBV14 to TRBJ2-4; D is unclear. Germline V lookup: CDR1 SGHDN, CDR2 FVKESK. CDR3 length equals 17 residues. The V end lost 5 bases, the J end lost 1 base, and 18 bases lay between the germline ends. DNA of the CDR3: TGTGCCAGCAGCAGTTTGGATACCCCCCCGGCCAAAAACATTCAGTACTTC. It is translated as CASSSLDTPPAKNIQYF.

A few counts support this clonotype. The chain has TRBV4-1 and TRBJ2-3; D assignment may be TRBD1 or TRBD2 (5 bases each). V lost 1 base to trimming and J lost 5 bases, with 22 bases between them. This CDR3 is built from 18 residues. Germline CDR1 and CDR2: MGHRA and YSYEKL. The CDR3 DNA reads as TGCGCCAGCAGCCAAGCCCTCACCGGGACGGGGCTCGGAGATACGCAGTATTTT. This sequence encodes CASSQALTGTGLGDTQYF.

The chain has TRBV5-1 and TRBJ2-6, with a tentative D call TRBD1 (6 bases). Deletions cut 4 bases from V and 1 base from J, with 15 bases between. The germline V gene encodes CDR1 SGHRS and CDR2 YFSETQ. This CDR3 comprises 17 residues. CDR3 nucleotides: TGCGCCAGCAGCCCTGAGGGGGTACAGTCTGGGGCCAACGTCCTGACTTTC. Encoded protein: CASSPEGVQSGANVLTF.

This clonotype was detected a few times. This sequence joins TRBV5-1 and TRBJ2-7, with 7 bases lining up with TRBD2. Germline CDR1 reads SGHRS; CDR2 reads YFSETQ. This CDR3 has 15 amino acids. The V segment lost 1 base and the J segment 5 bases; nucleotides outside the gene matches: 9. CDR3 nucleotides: TGCGCCAGCAGCTTGATCCTAGCGGAATGGGACGAGCAGTACTTC. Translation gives CASSLILAEWDEQYF. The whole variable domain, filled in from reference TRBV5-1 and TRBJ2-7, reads KAGVTQTPRYLIKTRGQQVTLSCSPISGHRSVSWYQQTPGQGLQFLFEYFSETQRNKGNFPGRFSGRQFSNSRSEMNVSTLELGDSALYLCASSLILAEWDEQYFGPGTRLTVT.

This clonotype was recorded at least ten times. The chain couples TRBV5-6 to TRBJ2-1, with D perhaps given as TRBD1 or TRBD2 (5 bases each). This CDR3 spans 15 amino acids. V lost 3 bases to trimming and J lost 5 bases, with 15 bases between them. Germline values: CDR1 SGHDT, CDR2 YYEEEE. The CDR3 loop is CASSSSPGRNNEQFF. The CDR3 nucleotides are TGTGCCAGCAGCTCATCACCGGGACGTAACAATGAGCAGTTCTTC.